What follows describes a single T cell receptor beta chain. The antigen remains unidentified. Germline assignment: CDR1 SEHNR and CDR2 FQNEAQ (reference sequence). The CDR3 sequence is 19 residues long. The V segment lost 5 bases and the J segment 5 bases; nucleotides outside the gene matches: 11. These data belong to a study of shared clonotypes between healthy human individuals. Whole-study findings and limits: Sequencing depth was predicted to influence how clonotypes are shared among donors. Sharing across four donors was highest in naive CD4 (around 5%) and lowest in memory CD8 (approximately 0.4%). Richness estimates generally favored naive over memory subsets.

Some 27,000 T cell genomes, or roughly 200 ng DNA, went into the sorted-subset replicate PCRs. This table comes from immunoSEQ multiplex PCR, and its TCRdb copy is limited to in-frame clones, with some not included. In the table there are more than 1 million clones, around three quarters of which are singletons. The chain employs TRBV7-9 and TRBJ2-2; the match to TRBD2 covers 16 bases. This clonotype originated in a young man in good health. Some clones in this sample may be carry-over from other donors' samples. The sequenced sample consisted of memory CD4+ T cells from PBMCs. The subset is: CD45RA-negative fraction. Here the CDR3 reads CASSAPLGLAGGRTGELFF. In DNA form, the CDR3 reads TGTGCCAGCAGCGCACCGCTGGGACTAGCGGGAGGGCGGACCGGGGAGCTGTTTTTT.